This T cell receptor beta chain was retrieved from a study of glioma-infiltrating T cells after dendritic cell vaccination. The wider study: Between about 2002 and 2013, patients got autologous tumor lysate-pulsed dendritic cell vaccines.

The repertoire was sequenced with immunoSEQ multiplex PCR; TCRdb's copy has only in-frame clones and lacks some. The repertoire holds approximately 90,000 clones, with 75% to 85% as singletons. Documented time point: after dendritic cell vaccination, including at tumor progression/relapse. The material was blood, obtained after dendritic cell vaccination. This TCR came from a human donor with glioblastoma.

CDR3 coding DNA: TGTGCCTGGAGTGTCAACGAGAATCAGCCCCAGCATTTT. Protein product: CAWSVNENQPQHF. The genes are TRBV30 and TRBJ1-5; no reliable D call. CDR3 length: 13 residues. Germline loops: CDR1 GTSNPN, CDR2 SVGIG (reference sequence). The V end lost 0 bases, the J end lost 4 bases, and 7 bases lay between the germline ends. The full variable domain, with the rest looked up from reference TRBV30 and TRBJ1-5, is SQTIHQWPATLVQPVGSPLSLECTVEGTSNPNLYWYRQAAGRGLQLLFYSVGIGQISSEVPQNLSASRPQDRQFILSSKKLLLSDSGFYLCAWSVNENQPQHFGDGTRLSIL.